The next 19 T cell receptor beta chains were all read from a single sample in a study of blood T cell repertoires in COVID-19. This table comes from immunoSEQ multiplex PCR, and its TCRdb copy is limited to in-frame clones, with some not included. In the table there are over 130,000 clones, roughly 81% of which are singletons. Sequenced material: peripheral blood. These receptors came from a woman aged 50 to 60 with active or convalescent COVID-19.

This chain links TRBV11-2 with TRBJ2-3; D is possibly TRBD2 (7 bases). Trimming stripped 0 bases from V and 5 bases from J, with 15 bases between. The V gene's germline CDR1 is SGHAT and CDR2 FQNNGV. The CDR3 is made up of 16 amino acids. The CDR3 DNA sequence: TGTGCCAGCAGCTTAGATGGGGGGGGCCGTGGAGATACGCAGTATTTT. It is translated as CASSLDGGGRGDTQYF.

J is TRBJ1-2 and V is TRBV29-1; TRBD1 aligns across 7 bases. Trimming at V came to 3 bases and at J to 0 bases, leaving 13 bases not matched to a gene. CDR1 and CDR2 from the germline V gene are SQVTM and ANQGSEA. The CDR3 is 17 amino acids. CDR3 protein: CSVDSAFGDRANYGYTF. For the CDR3, the DNA is TGCAGCGTTGATTCTGCTTTTGGGGACAGAGCTAACTATGGCTACACCTTC.

The chain joins TRBV28 to TRBJ2-7, with 7 bases matching TRBD1. Unmatched junction bases numbered 11, after V lost 4 bases and J lost 2 bases. CDR3 size: 16 residues. Germline V CDR1 and CDR2: MDHEN, SYDVKM. The CDR3 DNA sequence: TGTGCCAGCAGTTCCCCCTCGGGACAGCGCGCCTACGAGCAGTACTTC. Its translation is CASSSPSGQRAYEQYF.

The J gene is TRBJ1-4, the V gene TRBV13; 7 bases are a match to TRBD1. This CDR3 comprises 15 residues. Trimming cost V 5 bases and J 6 bases; bases outside gene matches: 9. Germline V lookup: CDR1 PRHDT, CDR2 FYEKMQ (reference sequence). CDR3 sequence (DNA): TGTGCCAGCAGCCCACGGGGACAGTCCTATGAAAAACTGTTTTTT. As protein: CASSPRGQSYEKLFF.

The chain recombines TRBV7-2 with TRBJ2-3; 7 bases match TRBD2. Trimming at V came to 7 bases and at J to 1 base, leaving 17 bases not matched to a gene. The CDR3 contains 18 residues. Germline CDR1 is SGHTA and CDR2 is FQGNSA. Written as DNA, the CDR3 is TGTGCCAGCATCATGAGGGGCGGGAGTAGGCGGGGCACAGATACGCAGTATTTT. Translating gives CASIMRGGSRRGTDTQYF.

This clone was counted only a few times. This chain links TRBV7-2 with TRBJ2-2; D not certain. The CDR3 extends over 13 amino acids. Germline values: CDR1 SGHTA, CDR2 FQGNSA. V lost 6 bases, J lost 0 bases, and 5 bases lay in between. This chain's CDR3 is CASRRTNTGELFF. In nucleotides, the CDR3 is TGTGCCAGCAGGCGCACGAACACCGGGGAGCTGTTTTTT.

The J gene is TRBJ2-5, the V gene TRBV7-8; 8 nucleotides match TRBD1. The V gene end was trimmed by 1 base and the J gene end by 5 bases; junction bases not matched to a gene: 9. The germline CDR1 and CDR2 sequences are SGHVS and FQNEAQ. The length of the CDR3 is 16 residues. The CDR3 coding sequence is TGTGCCAGCAGCTTAGTAACGGGACAGGCTGTGGAGACCCAGTACTTC. Residues: CASSLVTGQAVETQYF.

The chain combines TRBV30 with TRBJ1-1, with D perhaps matching TRBD1 (6 bases). The V gene's germline CDR1 is GTSNPN and CDR2 SVGIG (reference sequence). V was cut by 4 bases and J by 1 base, with 7 bases left in between. This CDR3 has 12 residues. CDR3 sequence: CAWTGENTEAFF. The CDR3 DNA follows: TGTGCCTGGACAGGGGAGAACACTGAAGCTTTCTTT. The full variable domain, with the rest looked up from reference TRBV30 and TRBJ1-1, is SQTIHQWPATLVQPVGSPLSLECTVEGTSNPNLYWYRQAAGRGLQLLFYSVGIGQISSEVPQNLSASRPQDRQFILSSKKLLLSDSGFYLCAWTGENTEAFFGQGTRLTVV.

This clone was seen more than once but under ten times. The chain employs TRBV2 and TRBJ1-2, with a weak D call TRBD1 (6 bases). The CDR3 covers 14 residues. Germline assignment: CDR1 SNHLY and CDR2 FYNNEI. V gave up 7 bases and J gave up 3 bases, with 15 bases separating them. The CDR3 region is CASNQQGPYYGYTF. For the CDR3, the DNA is TGTGCCAGCAACCAACAGGGCCCATACTATGGCTACACCTTC.

CDR3 region: CASRRQGSGTGELFF. The CDR3 bases are TGTGCCAGCAGACGACAGGGGTCGGGCACCGGGGAGCTGTTTTTT. The J gene is TRBJ2-2, the V gene TRBV6-5; 8 bases are a match to TRBD1. Germline CDR1 MNHEY, CDR2 SVGAGI. CDR3 length equals 15 residues. V shed 6 bases and J 4 bases; nucleotides not matched to a gene: 7.

V is TRBV29-1 and J is TRBJ1-1; D might be TRBD1 (5 bases). Per germline, CDR1 SQVTM and CDR2 ANQGSEA. The CDR3 has 13 amino acids. Trimming stripped 7 bases from V and 4 bases from J, with 16 bases between. The CDR3 coding sequence is TGCAGCGCCCACTGGGGAGGGGCCACTGAAGCTTTCTTT. Translation: CSAHWGGATEAFF.

The V call is TRBV29-1, the J call TRBJ1-2; 9 nucleotides line up with TRBD1. Germline lookup yields CDR1 SQVTM and CDR2 ANQGSEA. The CDR3 length is 13 residues. Unmatched junction bases numbered 8, after V lost 6 bases and J lost 6 bases. CDR3 sequence (DNA): TGCAGCGTCTCTCCGGGACAGGGCGATGGCTACACCTTC. It translates to CSVSPGQGDGYTF.

This chain joins TRBV9 and TRBJ1-1; 7 bases agree with TRBD1. Germline-derived CDR1 and CDR2 are SGDLS and YYNGEE. The V and J ends lost 4 bases and 1 base, in that order; junction bases with no gene match: 10. The CDR3 consists of 16 residues. In nucleotides, the CDR3 is TGTGCCAGCAGCCCTCGCGAAGGGGGCACGAACACTGAAGCTTTCTTT. Its translation is CASSPREGGTNTEAFF.

V usage is TRBV4-3 and J usage is TRBJ2-1; 9 nucleotides align to TRBD2. The CDR3 is 14 residues long. With V trimmed by 0 bases and J by 9 bases, 3 bases remained unmatched. Germline CDR1 and CDR2: LGHNA and YSLEER. CDR3 residues: CASSQDSGGTEQFF. The CDR3 DNA reads TGCGCCAGCAGCCAAGACAGCGGGGGGACTGAGCAGTTCTTC.

CDR3 coding DNA: TGTGCCAGCAGCTTCTCGCGGGGGAGAGAGACCCAGTACTTC. Translated: CASSFSRGRETQYF. The chain links TRBV7-2 to TRBJ2-5; 7 bases are shared with TRBD2. CDR3 length: 14 amino acids. The germline CDR1 and CDR2 sequences are SGHTA and FQGNSA. The V gene end was trimmed by 3 bases and the J gene end by 4 bases; junction bases not matched to a gene: 5.

As regards this clone: At one boundary the junction diverges from the germline segment, which might be a read error. This chain joins TRBV7-2 and TRBJ2-7, with 8 bases that match TRBD1. This CDR3 region has 17 residues. CDR1 and CDR2 (germline): SGHTA, FQGNSA. CDR3 nucleotide sequence: TGTGCCAGCAGCTTAGGGTCGTGGACAGGGACGACCTACGAGCAATACTTC. Protein sequence: CASSLGSWTGTTYEQYF.

J is TRBJ2-1 and V is TRBV29-1; the match to TRBD2 covers 7 bases. Germline CDR1 SQVTM, CDR2 ANQGSEA. The CDR3 runs 15 residues. Losses at the gene ends were 2 bases for V and 8 bases for J; bases not matched to a gene: 12. The CDR3 here is CSVEKTGTTQDEQFF. The CDR3 DNA reads as TGCAGCGTTGAAAAGACCGGGACTACTCAGGATGAGCAGTTCTTC.

The gene calls are TRBV3-1 (or the pseudogene TRBV3-2) and TRBJ2-7, with 10 bases that match TRBD2. CDR3 size: 16 residues. V was clipped by 0 bases and J by 0 bases; unmatched bases: 2. CDR1 LGHDT and CDR2 YNNKEL come from the germline V gene (reference sequence). CDR3 nucleotides: TGTGCCAGCAGCCAAGATTCTAGCGGGAGCTCCTACGAGCAGTACTTC. It is translated as CASSQDSSGSSYEQYF.

In DNA, the CDR3 is TGTGCCAGCTCACCGGGACAGGGCGACGAAAAACTGTTTTTT. Amino acids: CASSPGQGDEKLFF. This chain links TRBV18 with TRBJ1-4; the match to TRBD1 covers 9 bases. CDR1 and CDR2 from the germline V gene are KGHSH and LQKENI. Germline trimming cut 3 bases from V and 8 bases from J; bases unmatched to any gene: 4. The CDR3 spans 14 residues. The full variable domain, with the rest looked up from reference TRBV18 and TRBJ1-4, is NAGVMQNPRHLVRRRGQEARLRCSPMKGHSHVYWYRQLPEEGLKFMVYLQKENIIDESGMPKERFSAEFPKEGPSILRIQQVVRGDSAAYFCASSPGQGDEKLFFGSGTQLSVL.